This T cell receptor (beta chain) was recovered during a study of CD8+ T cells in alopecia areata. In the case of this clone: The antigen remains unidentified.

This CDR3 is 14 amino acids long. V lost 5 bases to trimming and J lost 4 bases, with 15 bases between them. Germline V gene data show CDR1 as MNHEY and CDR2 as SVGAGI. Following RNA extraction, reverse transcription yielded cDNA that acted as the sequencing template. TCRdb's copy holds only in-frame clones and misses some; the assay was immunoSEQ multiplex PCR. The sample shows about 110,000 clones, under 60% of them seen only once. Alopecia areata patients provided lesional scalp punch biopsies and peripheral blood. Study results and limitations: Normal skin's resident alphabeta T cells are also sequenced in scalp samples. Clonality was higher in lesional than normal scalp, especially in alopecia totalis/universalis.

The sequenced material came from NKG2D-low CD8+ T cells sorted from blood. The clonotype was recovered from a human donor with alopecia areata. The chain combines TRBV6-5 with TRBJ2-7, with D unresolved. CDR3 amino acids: CASSVAPLGYEQYF. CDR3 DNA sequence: TGTGCCAGCAGTGTAGCCCCTCTAGGGTACGAGCAGTACTTC.